This T cell receptor (beta chain) was sequenced for a study of OX40 agonist ivuxolimab in advanced cancers. Study in general: Recorded diagnoses for dose-escalation patients were hepatocellular carcinoma, melanoma, renal cell or head and neck cancer. Study-level findings and limits: Low normalized T-cell clonal expansion was also seen in some nonresponders.

This CDR3 spans 13 amino acids. CDR1 is MNHNY, CDR2 SVGAGI, per germline (reference sequence). V was trimmed by 7 bases and J by 7 bases, leaving 17 bases between them. TCRdb keeps only in-frame clones here, not all; method: immunoSEQ multiplex PCR. The repertoire consists of about 63,000 clones, with roughly 81% occurring once and the leading ten covering 1.5% to 2%. By share of the sample, this clone is medium-sized. The antigen is undetermined. Distinct nucleotide sequences in the sample also encode this CDR3. The sequence derives from an adult with an advanced solid tumor such as melanoma, head and neck, liver or kidney cancer. This chain links TRBV6-6 with TRBJ2-7; D is unresolved. Sample: CD4+ or CD8+ T cells sorted from blood, taken in a trial of the OX40 agonist ivuxolimab. CDR3 DNA sequence: TGTGCCAGCACCGGCGGTGGAGCTTGGGAGCAGTACTTC. This sequence encodes CASTGGGAWEQYF.